This TCR beta chain originates from a study of shared clonotypes between healthy human individuals. Clones were sequenced by immunoSEQ multiplex PCR, and TCRdb holds only the in-frame ones, with some missing. The repertoire includes 550,000 to 850,000 clones, over 65% of them detected once, and 1.5% to 2% sits in the top ten. This clone was picked up one time. Its cognate antigen is unknown. Whole-study results and caveats: Non-shared clonotypes showed lower generation probabilities than clonotypes common to all four donors.

Sequencing input: memory CD4+ T cells sorted from blood. Noted subset: CD45RA-negative fraction. The source is a woman under 40 in good health.

CDR3 amino acids: CAWTSLAGAIEQFF. As DNA, the CDR3 is TGTGCCTGGACCTCCCTAGCGGGAGCGATTGAGCAGTTCTTC. The chain combines TRBV30 with TRBJ2-1; TRBD2 aligns across 10 bases. Germline values: CDR1 GTSNPN, CDR2 SVGIG (reference sequence). The CDR3 totals 14 residues. V was clipped by 4 bases and J by 9 bases; unmatched bases: 9.